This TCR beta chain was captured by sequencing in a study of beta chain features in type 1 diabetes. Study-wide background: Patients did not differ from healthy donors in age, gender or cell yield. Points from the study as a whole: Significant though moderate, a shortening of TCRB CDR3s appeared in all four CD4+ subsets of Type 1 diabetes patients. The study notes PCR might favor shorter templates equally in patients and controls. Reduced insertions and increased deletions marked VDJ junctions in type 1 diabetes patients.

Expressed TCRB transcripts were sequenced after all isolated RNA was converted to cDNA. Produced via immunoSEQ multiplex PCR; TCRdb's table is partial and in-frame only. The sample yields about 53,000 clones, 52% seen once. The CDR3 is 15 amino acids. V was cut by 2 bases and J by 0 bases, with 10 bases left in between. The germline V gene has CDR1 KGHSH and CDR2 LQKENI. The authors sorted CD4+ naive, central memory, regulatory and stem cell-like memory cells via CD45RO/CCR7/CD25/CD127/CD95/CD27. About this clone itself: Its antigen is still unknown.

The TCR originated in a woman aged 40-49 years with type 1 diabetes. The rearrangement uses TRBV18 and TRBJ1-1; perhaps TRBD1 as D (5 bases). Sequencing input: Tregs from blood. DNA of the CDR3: TGTGCCAGCTCACCAGGGCGGGGCCTGAACACTGAAGCTTTCTTT. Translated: CASSPGRGLNTEAFF.